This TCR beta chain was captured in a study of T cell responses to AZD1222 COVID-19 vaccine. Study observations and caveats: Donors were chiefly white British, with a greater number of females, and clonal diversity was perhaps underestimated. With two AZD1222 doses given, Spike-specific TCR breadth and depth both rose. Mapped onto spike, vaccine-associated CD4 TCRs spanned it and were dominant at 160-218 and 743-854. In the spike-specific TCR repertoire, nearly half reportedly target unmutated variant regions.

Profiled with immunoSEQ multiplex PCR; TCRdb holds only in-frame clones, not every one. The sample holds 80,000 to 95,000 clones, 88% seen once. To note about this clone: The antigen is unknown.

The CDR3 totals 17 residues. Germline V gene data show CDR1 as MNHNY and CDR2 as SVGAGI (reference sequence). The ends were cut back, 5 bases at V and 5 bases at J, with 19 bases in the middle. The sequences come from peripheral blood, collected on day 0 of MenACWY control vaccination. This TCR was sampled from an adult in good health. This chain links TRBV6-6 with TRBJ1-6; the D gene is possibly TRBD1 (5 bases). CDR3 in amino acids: CASSPLVGVGNNSPLHF. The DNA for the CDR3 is TGTGCCAGCAGTCCGCTCGTAGGGGTCGGCAATAATTCACCCCTCCACTTT.